This entry lists 30 T cell receptor beta chains sequenced from one sample in a study of OX40 agonist ivuxolimab in advanced cancers. Libraries were prepared by immunoSEQ multiplex PCR; TCRdb keeps only in-frame clonotypes and omits some of them. The sample lists roughly 67,000 clones; roughly 90% were seen once. Material: CD4+ or CD8+ T cells sorted from blood, obtained in a trial of the OX40 agonist ivuxolimab. These receptors were collected from an adult with an advanced solid tumor such as melanoma, head and neck, liver or kidney cancer.

This clone was counted a few times. This chain uses TRBV15 with TRBJ1-2, with TRBD1 matching over 8 bases. Germline V gene data show CDR1 as LNHNV and CDR2 as YYDKDF (reference sequence). The CDR3 runs to 14 residues. Unmatched junction bases numbered 1, after V lost 1 base and J lost 3 bases. The CDR3 is CATSRGGQDYGYTF. The DNA of the CDR3 is TGTGCCACCAGCAGAGGGGGACAGGACTATGGCTACACCTTC.

V gene TRBV19 combines with J gene TRBJ2-3, with 12 bases aligning to TRBD2. V was pared by 0 bases and J by 0 bases, with 10 bases of the junction left unmatched. The germline CDR1 and CDR2 sequences are LNHDA and SQIVND (reference sequence). This CDR3 contains 20 residues. For the CDR3, the DNA is TGTGCCAGTAGTATAGAGCTAGCGGGGGGGACTTCGTCTAGCACAGATACGCAGTATTTT. The encoded protein is CASSIELAGGTSSSTDTQYF. The full variable domain, rest sourced from reference TRBV19 and TRBJ2-3, is DGGITQSPKYLFRKEGQNVTLSCEQNLNHDAMYWYRQDPGQGLRLIYYSQIVNDFQKGDIAEGYSVSREKKESFPLTVTSAQKNPTAFYLCASSIELAGGTSSSTDTQYFGPGTRLTVL.

The rearrangement uses TRBV6-5 and TRBJ1-2, with D perhaps TRBD1 (5 bases). The CDR3 totals 13 residues. CDR1 is MNHEY, CDR2 SVGAGI, per germline. V lost 2 bases and J lost 13, with 17 bases in between. CDR3 nucleotide sequence: TGTGCCAGCAGTTACCGGGACCGCCCCGTCGGCACCTTC. Protein: CASSYRDRPVGTF.

This clone was observed a single time. The V and J genes are TRBV6-5 and TRBJ1-5; 7 bases agree with TRBD1. The CDR3 runs 13 residues. Germline V gene data show CDR1 as MNHEY and CDR2 as SVGAGI. V gave up 5 bases and J gave up 7 bases; unmatched junction bases: 5. CDR3 protein: CASSPQGRQPQHF. The CDR3 nucleotides are TGTGCCAGCAGTCCACAGGGGCGGCAGCCCCAGCATTTT.

This chain links TRBV5-6 with TRBJ1-1, with D hard to call. V was shortened by 0 bases and J by 6 bases, with 9 bases between the two germline ends. The CDR3 sequence is 13 residues long. Per the germline V gene, CDR1 is SGHDT and CDR2 is YYEEEE. CDR3 protein: CASSLASGAEAFF. CDR3 bases: TGTGCCAGCAGCTTGGCTAGCGGGGCTGAAGCTTTCTTT.

This chain joins TRBV7-9 and TRBJ2-1; 7 bases are a match to TRBD1. The germline gives CDR1 SEHNR, CDR2 FQNEAQ (reference sequence). The CDR3 has 14 residues. The trim removed 5 bases at V and 7 bases at J, leaving 8 bases unmatched. The CDR3 is CASSEGQKANEQFF. The CDR3 coding sequence is TGTGCCAGCAGCGAGGGACAGAAGGCGAATGAGCAGTTCTTC.

This rearrangement joins TRBV5-6 to TRBJ1-3, with D maybe TRBD1 (6 bases). Per germline, CDR1 SGHDT and CDR2 YYEEEE. V lost 2 bases and J lost 1, with 13 bases in between. The CDR3 spans 16 residues. The DNA for the CDR3 is TGTGCCAGCAGCTTCGAGGGGACACCATCTGGAAACACCATATATTTT. Translating gives CASSFEGTPSGNTIYF.

This clone came up once. This chain joins TRBV27 and TRBJ2-1; weak D call: TRBD2 (5 bases). Germline V gives CDR1 MNHEY, CDR2 SMNVEV (reference sequence). This CDR3 comprises 14 residues. Deletions cut 5 bases from V and 5 bases from J, with 13 bases between. The CDR3 DNA sequence: TGTGCCAGCAGTATCCAAACTAGAAACAATGAGCAGTTCTTC. This codes for CASSIQTRNNEQFF.

The chain recombines TRBV9 with TRBJ2-1, with 9 bases identical to TRBD2. The CDR3 extends over 18 amino acids. V was clipped by 0 bases and J by 7 bases; unmatched bases: 14. The V gene's germline CDR1 is SGDLS and CDR2 YYNGEE. The CDR3 nucleotides are TGTGCCAGCAGCGTAGAGGGGACTAGCTTGGGGCAGAGGAATGAGCAGTTCTTC. Translated, it gives CASSVEGTSLGQRNEQFF.

J is TRBJ2-7 and V is TRBV7-2, with TRBD2 matching 13 bases. In germline, CDR1 is SGHTA, CDR2 FQGNSA. V lost 5 bases and J lost 4; bases outside the gene matches: 8. The CDR3 runs 16 residues. Written as DNA, the CDR3 is TGTGCCAGCAGCCCAACACTAGCGGGAGGGCCATACGAGCAGTACTTC. This translates into CASSPTLAGGPYEQYF.

A single count supports this clone. The chain uses TRBV28 and TRBJ1-6; 8 bases fit TRBD1. CDR1 and CDR2 from the germline V gene are MDHEN and SYDVKM. The CDR3 has 16 amino acids. The junction had 2 bases not matched to a gene; V was cut back by 4 bases and J by 0 bases. CDR3 amino acids: CASSWTGSSYNSPLHF. The CDR3 bases are TGTGCCAGCAGTTGGACAGGGAGCTCCTATAATTCACCCCTCCACTTT.

The V gene is TRBV27, the J gene TRBJ2-1; D might be TRBD1 (6 bases). Trimming took 0 bases from V and 10 from J, leaving 7 bases between them. The CDR3 is 12 residues long. CDR1 is MNHEY and CDR2 is SMNVEV in the germline V gene (reference sequence). In DNA, the CDR3 is TGTGCCAGCAGTTTATCGAGGGGGGAGCAGTTCTTC. Amino acids: CASSLSRGEQFF.

The chain links TRBV4-1 to TRBJ1-1; D call uncertain. Looked up from germline, CDR1 is MGHRA and CDR2 is YSYEKL. The CDR3 has 15 amino acids. V lost 0 bases and J 0 bases, leaving 8 bases between the germline ends. The CDR3 bases are TGCGCCAGCAGCCAAGACCCGGGTATGAACACTGAAGCTTTCTTT. Translated, it gives CASSQDPGMNTEAFF.

The chain has TRBV5-8 and TRBJ2-5, with 8 bases identical to TRBD1. Germline V gene sequence: CDR1 SGHTS, CDR2 YDEGEE. The V gene end was trimmed by 0 bases and the J gene end by 3 bases; junction bases not matched to a gene: 4. The CDR3 runs 15 residues. CDR3 in DNA: TGTGCCAGCAGCTTGGGGACAGGGACGGAAGAGACCCAGTACTTC. Protein: CASSLGTGTEETQYF.

The rearrangement uses TRBV2 and TRBJ1-4; tentatively, D is TRBD1 (6 bases). Per germline, CDR1 SNHLY and CDR2 FYNNEI. Deletions cut 6 bases from V and 7 bases from J, with 15 bases between. CDR3 size: 14 residues. The CDR3, as DNA: TGTGCCAGCAGCGCCAGGGGTTTGGCTGAAAAACTGTTTTTT. This encodes CASSARGLAEKLFF.

The rearrangement uses TRBV11-2 and TRBJ2-3; 11 bases align to TRBD1. With 5 bases clipped from V and 3 bases from J, the junction kept 13 bases outside the gene matches. The CDR3 is 18 amino acids. From germline, CDR1 is SGHAT and CDR2 FQNNGV. CDR3 sequence: CASSPRDRGWVGTDTQYF. The CDR3 nucleotides are TGTGCCAGCAGCCCCCGGGACAGGGGGTGGGTTGGGACAGATACGCAGTATTTT.

The J gene is TRBJ2-5, the V gene TRBV10-3; D ambiguous. Matching the DNA end better, TRBJ2-7 makes the J call doubtful. Germline values: CDR1 ENHRY, CDR2 SYGVKD. The CDR3 extends over 16 amino acids. CDR3 amino acids: CAIIAAPILASYEQYF. CDR3 nucleotide sequence: TGTGCCATCATAGCAGCGCCAATACTTGCCTCCTACGAGCAGTACTTC.

Regarding this clone: Germline and junction disagree at one end, which may indicate a read error. J is TRBJ2-5 and V is TRBV7-7; D unresolved. The CDR3 consists of 13 residues. Germline V gene data show CDR1 as SSHAT and CDR2 as FNYEAQ (reference sequence). DNA for the CDR3: TGTGCTAGCAGCCCCTCCCTAACCGAGACCCAGTACTTC. Translated, it gives CASSPSLTETQYF.

With regard to this clone: In the same sample, other DNA sequences code for this CDR3. The chain carries TRBV7-2 and TRBJ1-5; unclear D gene. The germline V gene has CDR1 SGHTA and CDR2 FQGNSA. CDR3 length: 12 residues. V gave up 4 bases and J gave up 3 bases, with 4 bases separating them. In DNA, the CDR3 is TGTGCCAGCAGCTCTCCCAATCAGCCCCAGCATTTT. Translating it yields CASSSPNQPQHF.

This chain connects TRBV21-1 to TRBJ2-4; the table names TRBD2, a call not compared with the DNA. TRBV21-1 counts as a pseudogene. This CDR3 has 15 amino acids. The CDR3 DNA reads as TGTGCCAGCAGCAAACCCCCCCGAGCCAAAAACATTCAGTACTTC. Translated, it gives CASSKPPRAKNIQYF.

The V gene is TRBV28, the J gene TRBJ1-5; D ambiguous. Trimming cost V 7 bases and J 1 base, with 14 bases left between them. Germline V lookup: CDR1 MDHEN, CDR2 SYDVKM. This CDR3 spans 15 amino acids. The CDR3 loop is CASTLSGRSNQPQHF. In DNA, the CDR3 is TGTGCCAGCACCTTATCCGGCCGGAGCAATCAGCCCCAGCATTTT.

The CDR3 nucleotides are TGTGCCAGCAGCCTGACTAACACCGGGGAGCTGTTTTTT. Translating gives CASSLTNTGELFF. V is TRBV11-2 and J is TRBJ2-2; D unclear. The germline V gene has CDR1 SGHAT and CDR2 FQNNGV. The V and J ends lost 5 bases and 2 bases respectively, with 6 bases between them. The CDR3 sequence is 13 residues long.

In regard to this clone: The same CDR3 also results from other DNA sequences found in this sample. V is TRBV7-2 and J is TRBJ2-2; the match to TRBD2 covers 10 bases. V was pared by 0 bases and J by 6 bases, with 1 base of the junction left unmatched. Germline CDR1 is SGHTA and CDR2 is FQGNSA. The CDR3 is made up of 15 amino acids. CDR3 sequence reads: CASSLASGRAGELFF. The CDR3 nucleotides read TGTGCCAGCAGCTTAGCCAGCGGGAGGGCCGGGGAGCTGTTTTTT.

V gene TRBV27 combines with J gene TRBJ1-2; 8 positions agree with TRBD1. Germline CDR1 is MNHEY and CDR2 is SMNVEV (reference sequence). There are 15 residues in the CDR3. The J segment lost 5 bases and the V segment lost 8 bases, leaving 13 bases of the junction unmatched. DNA for the CDR3: TGTGCCAGCGGGAGGGGTACAACAGGGGGATATGGCTACACCTTC. Translating gives CASGRGTTGGYGYTF.

The CDR3 DNA sequence: TGTGCCAGCAGCGAGACCCCCCGCGATACGCAGTATTTT. Amino acid sequence: CASSETPRDTQYF. The J gene is TRBJ2-3, the V gene TRBV9, with D hard to call. The ends were cut back, 3 bases at V and 6 bases at J, with 11 bases in the middle. Looked up from germline, CDR1 is SGDLS and CDR2 is YYNGEE. This CDR3 spans 13 amino acids.

The chain carries TRBV7-3 and TRBJ2-3; D ambiguous. CDR3 size: 13 residues. The germline gives CDR1 SGHTA, CDR2 FQGTGA. Trimming stripped 4 bases from V and 5 bases from J, with 10 bases between. The CDR3 sequence is CASSSPSLDTQYF. The CDR3 coding sequence is TGTGCCAGCAGCTCTCCATCATTAGATACGCAGTATTTT.

J is TRBJ2-5 and V is TRBV5-1; D is undetermined. CDR1 is SGHRS, CDR2 YFSETQ, per germline. The CDR3 consists of 12 residues. Deletions cut 3 bases from V and 5 bases from J, with 8 bases between. CDR3 loop: CASSYQSETQYF. The CDR3 DNA reads TGCGCCAGCAGCTACCAGTCGGAGACCCAGTACTTC.

The V and J genes are TRBV10-3 and TRBJ1-1; 10 bases map to TRBD1. The CDR3 spans 16 residues. The V and J ends lost 6 bases and 1 base, in that order; junction bases with no gene match: 8. The germline V gene has CDR1 ENHRY and CDR2 SYGVKD. The DNA for the CDR3 is TGTGCCATCAGGGATTATGGGACAGGGGCGAACACTGAAGCTTTCTTT. Protein: CAIRDYGTGANTEAFF.

A word on this clone: Mismatch with germline at one junction end may stem from a read error. The chain recombines TRBV7-7 with TRBJ2-5; TRBD1 matches at 8 bases. Germline CDR1 reads SSHAT; CDR2 reads FNYEAQ (reference sequence). This CDR3 is built from 15 residues. The CDR3 sequence: CASSRNYRGEETQYF. The CDR3 DNA reads as TGTGCTAGCAGCCGAAATTACAGGGGGGAAGAGACCCAGTACTTC.

The chain joins TRBV5-5 to TRBJ1-4, with 8 positions matching TRBD1. Germline trimming cut 4 bases from V and 8 bases from J; bases unmatched to any gene: 10. The CDR3 consists of 15 residues. Looked up from germline, CDR1 is SGHKS and CDR2 is YYEKEE (reference sequence). In DNA form, the CDR3 reads TGTGCCAGCAGCGCTAGACAGGCAGGGGGCGAAAAACTGTTTTTT. It codes for CASSARQAGGEKLFF.